This TCR beta chain stems from a study of T-cell memory formation after mild COVID-19. Study-level findings and limits: Researchers report contracting CD4+ clones mostly in CM and EM, with CD8+ clones in EMRA.

TCRdb re-analysed the 5' RACE reads in MiXCR, keeping a single row per CDR3 protein. The sample includes 55,000 to 80,000 distinct CDR3 sequences, over 8.5% of them seen just once. Germline V CDR1 and CDR2: SGHRS, YFSETQ. The CDR3 loop spans 14 amino acids. The J segment lost 9 bases and the V segment lost 0 bases, leaving 4 bases of the junction unmatched. This clonotype was seen repeatedly, ten times or more. The antigen is not known. The source of this sequence is a man younger than 35 who had mild COVID-19 (a few samples of this study predate the infection). Cell type and time point are not known. The sequenced sample consisted of PBMCs or a T cell subset sorted from them (not recorded which). The V gene is TRBV5-1, the J gene TRBJ2-1; the match to TRBD1 covers 9 bases. The CDR3 protein is CASSLGQGDTEQFF. For the CDR3, the DNA is TGCGCCAGCAGCTTGGGACAGGGGGACACTGAGCAGTTCTTC.